These 27 T cell receptor beta chains came from one sample sequenced in a study of siplizumab effects on memory and regulatory T cells. Profiled with immunoSEQ multiplex PCR; TCRdb holds only in-frame clones, not every one. The sample consists of over 85,000 clones, around 94% of them appearing once. Sequencing was performed on non-Treg CD4+ T cells sorted from blood. The receptors originated from a human donor in good health.

The V gene is TRBV19, the J gene TRBJ2-5; D may match TRBD1 or TRBD2 (5 bases each). The end of the DNA is better explained by TRBJ2-7, so the J call may be wrong. Germline V gene sequence: CDR1 LNHDA, CDR2 SQIVND (reference sequence). The length of the CDR3 is 14 residues. DNA for the CDR3: TGTGCCAGTCGGAATAGGGACGCCCCCTACGAGCAGTACTTC. As protein: CASRNRDAPYEQYF.

V usage is TRBV19 and J usage is TRBJ2-7; D unclear. Trimming took 0 bases from V and 0 from J, leaving 6 bases between them. The CDR3 is 14 residues long. In germline, CDR1 is LNHDA, CDR2 SQIVND (reference sequence). The CDR3 DNA is TGTGCCAGTAGTATAGAGGCCAGCTCCTACGAGCAGTACTTC. As protein: CASSIEASSYEQYF.

The chain uses TRBV19 and TRBJ2-7; a weak D match, TRBD2 (7 bases). The CDR3 totals 14 residues. Germline-derived CDR1 and CDR2 are LNHDA and SQIVND (reference sequence). Trimming stripped 5 bases from V and 1 base from J, with 12 bases between. Here the CDR3 DNA reads TGTGCCAGTAGTTTGGGGGGGGCATCCTACGAGCAGTACTTC. This translates into CASSLGGASYEQYF.

The rearrangement joins TRBV7-2 to TRBJ1-1, with D possibly being TRBD1 (6 bases). Germline assignment: CDR1 SGHTA and CDR2 FQGNSA. The CDR3 is 16 residues long. Trimming cost V 0 bases and J 7 bases, with 18 bases left between them. The chain's CDR3 is CASSLAPTGGSLEAFF. For the CDR3, the DNA is TGTGCCAGCAGCTTAGCGCCGACAGGCGGCTCGCTTGAAGCTTTCTTT.

The chain links TRBV18 to TRBJ1-4, with TRBD1 identical over 10 bases. This CDR3 has 15 amino acids. The germline gives CDR1 KGHSH, CDR2 LQKENI. V lost 1 base to trimming and J lost 8 bases; unmatched junction nucleotides: 4. The DNA of the CDR3 is TGTGCCAGCTCACCACGGGACAGGGGTGAGGAAAAACTGTTTTTT. It specifies CASSPRDRGEEKLFF. Full variable domain (missing parts from reference TRBV18 and TRBJ1-4): NAGVMQNPRHLVRRRGQEARLRCSPMKGHSHVYWYRQLPEEGLKFMVYLQKENIIDESGMPKERFSAEFPKEGPSILRIQQVVRGDSAAYFCASSPRDRGEEKLFFGSGTQLSVL.

CDR3 amino acids: CASRQGTYGYTF. CDR3 DNA sequence: TGTGCCAGCAGGCAGGGAACCTATGGCTACACCTTC. The chain joins TRBV27 to TRBJ1-2; weak D call: TRBD1 (5 bases). This CDR3 spans 12 amino acids. V dropped 6 bases and J dropped 4 bases, with 9 bases sitting between them. Germline V gives CDR1 MNHEY, CDR2 SMNVEV (reference sequence).

The rearrangement links TRBV5-1 to TRBJ2-7, with 10 bases matching TRBD1. The junction had 12 bases not matched to a gene; V was cut back by 5 bases and J by 1 base. There are 17 residues in the CDR3. Germline CDR1 is SGHRS and CDR2 is YFSETQ. In DNA, the CDR3 is TGCGCCAGCAGTACAGGACCGGGACAGGGGATATCCTACGAGCAGTACTTC. This translates into CASSTGPGQGISYEQYF.

This clone has a single count. The chain uses TRBV5-1 and TRBJ2-3, with 9 nucleotides matching TRBD1. Germline values: CDR1 SGHRS, CDR2 YFSETQ. The CDR3 contains 14 residues. With V trimmed by 6 bases and J by 3 bases, 5 bases remained unmatched. The CDR3 here is CASISTGGTDTQYF. As DNA, the CDR3 is TGCGCCAGCATTTCGACAGGGGGGACAGATACGCAGTATTTT.

The V call is TRBV19, the J call TRBJ1-1; no clear D. The germline V gene has CDR1 LNHDA and CDR2 SQIVND (reference sequence). CDR3 length equals 14 residues. The V gene lost 5 bases and the J gene lost 0 bases, with 10 bases spanning the gap. The chain's CDR3 is CASSLQRLNTEAFF. In DNA form, the CDR3 reads TGTGCCAGTAGTCTACAGAGACTGAACACTGAAGCTTTCTTT.

The chain employs TRBV9 and TRBJ1-2; the D gene is possibly TRBD1 (6 bases). The CDR3 is 14 residues long. Germline loops: CDR1 SGDLS, CDR2 YYNGEE. V shed 2 bases and J shed 4 bases, with 12 bases lying between them. The CDR3 coding sequence is TGTGCCAGCAGCGTGACGACAGGAGGCTATGGCTACACCTTC. Translation gives CASSVTTGGYGYTF. Supplemented by reference TRBV9 and TRBJ1-2, the full variable domain reads DSGVTQTPKHLITATGQRVTLRCSPRSGDLSVYWYQQSLDQGLQFLIQYYNGEERAKGNILERFSAQQFPDLHSELNLSSLELGDSALYFCASSVTTGGYGYTFGSGTRLTVV.

This clone was counted a single time. The rearrangement uses TRBV7-2 and TRBJ1-3, with D possibly TRBD1 on 5 matching bases. V was shortened by 4 bases and J by 0 bases, with 16 bases between the two germline ends. The germline CDR1 and CDR2 sequences are SGHTA and FQGNSA. The CDR3 has 17 residues. The CDR3 here is CASSSGPRDYSGNTIYF. The CDR3 DNA follows: TGTGCCAGCAGCTCGGGGCCCAGGGACTACTCTGGAAACACCATATATTTT.

This sequence joins TRBV7-9 and TRBJ1-5; 10 bases are shared with TRBD1. This CDR3 comprises 16 residues. Germline V CDR1 and CDR2: SEHNR, FQNEAQ (reference sequence). The junction had 10 bases not matched to a gene; V was cut back by 6 bases and J by 5 bases. CDR3 region: CASSSSTGGLHQPQHF. As DNA, the CDR3 is TGTGCCAGCAGTTCCTCGACAGGGGGCTTGCATCAGCCCCAGCATTTT.

The chain uses TRBV7-9 and TRBJ2-5, with D tentatively TRBD2 (6 bases). The CDR3 sequence is 15 residues long. Trimming stripped 5 bases from V and 4 bases from J, with 17 bases between. CDR1 SEHNR and CDR2 FQNEAQ come from the germline V gene (reference sequence). In DNA form, the CDR3 reads TGTGCCAGCAGCCCTGTGGCGGGGTGGGGAGAGACCCAGTACTTC. Translation: CASSPVAGWGETQYF.

The chain links TRBV12-5 to TRBJ2-2, with D possibly being TRBD2 (5 bases). Germline CDR1 LGHNT, CDR2 FRNRAP. V lost 11 bases and J 1 base, leaving 17 bases between the germline ends. This CDR3 contains 15 residues. The CDR3 sequence is CAGETLRENTGELFF. CDR3 in DNA: TGTGCTGGGGAGACCTTGAGGGAGAACACCGGGGAGCTGTTTTTT.

This clone came up a few times. V gene TRBV30 combines with J gene TRBJ1-6, with D possibly being TRBD1 (6 bases). Trimming cost V 1 base and J 6 bases, with 10 bases left between them. CDR3 length equals 14 residues. Germline-derived CDR1 and CDR2 are GTSNPN and SVGIG (reference sequence). CDR3: CAWSAGQINSPLHF. DNA of the CDR3: TGTGCCTGGAGTGCTGGACAGATTAATTCACCCCTCCACTTT. The whole variable domain, remainder taken from reference TRBV30 and TRBJ1-6, is SQTIHQWPATLVQPVGSPLSLECTVEGTSNPNLYWYRQAAGRGLQLLFYSVGIGQISSEVPQNLSASRPQDRQFILSSKKLLLSDSGFYLCAWSAGQINSPLHFGNGTRLTVT.

This clone was counted once. V is TRBV5-1 and J is TRBJ1-5; no reliable D call. Trimming took 1 base from V and 4 from J, leaving 6 bases between them. The CDR3 length is 13 residues. The germline V gene encodes CDR1 SGHRS and CDR2 YFSETQ. CDR3 sequence reads: CASSLTVNQPQHF. The DNA of the CDR3 is TGCGCCAGCAGCTTGACAGTAAATCAGCCCCAGCATTTT. Full variable domain (remainder filled in from reference TRBV5-1 and TRBJ1-5): KAGVTQTPRYLIKTRGQQVTLSCSPISGHRSVSWYQQTPGQGLQFLFEYFSETQRNKGNFPGRFSGRQFSNSRSEMNVSTLELGDSALYLCASSLTVNQPQHFGDGTRLSIL.

The J gene is TRBJ2-3, the V gene TRBV4-2, with 9 bases aligning to TRBD2. Germline assignment: CDR1 LGHNA and CDR2 YNFKEQ. The CDR3 extends over 17 amino acids. Losses at the gene ends were 0 bases for V and 2 bases for J; bases not matched to a gene: 6. DNA of the CDR3: TGTGCCAGCAGCCAAGATCGTCTAGCGGGATCCACAGATACGCAGTATTTT. Encoded protein: CASSQDRLAGSTDTQYF.

J is TRBJ2-2 and V is TRBV2, with a weak D call TRBD1 (5 bases). V was pared by 2 bases and J by 6 bases, with 10 bases between. The V gene's germline CDR1 is SNHLY and CDR2 FYNNEI. The CDR3 extends over 14 amino acids. CDR3 DNA sequence: TGTGCCAGCAGTGAACAAGGGGTCCCCGGGGAGCTGTTTTTT. Residues: CASSEQGVPGELFF.

In this sample, this clone turned up once. The chain has TRBV5-1 and TRBJ2-7, with 9 nucleotides matching TRBD1. V was clipped by 4 bases and J by 3 bases; unmatched bases: 8. The V gene's germline CDR1 is SGHRS and CDR2 YFSETQ. The CDR3 sequence is 15 residues long. The CDR3: CASSPGTGTFYEQYF. The CDR3 DNA sequence: TGCGCCAGCAGCCCTGGGACAGGGACCTTCTACGAGCAGTACTTC.

V and J are TRBV9 and TRBJ2-7; D is unclear. The germline CDR1 and CDR2 sequences are SGDLS and YYNGEE. The V and J ends lost 0 bases and 2 bases respectively, with 12 bases between them. The length of the CDR3 is 15 residues. This CDR3 is CASSVGSALPYEQYF. The CDR3 region has the DNA TGTGCCAGCAGCGTAGGAAGCGCCCTTCCCTACGAGCAGTACTTC.

Comment on this clone: This CDR3 is also generated by other DNA sequences in the sample. This chain links TRBV30 with TRBJ1-1; the D is unclear. The CDR3 length is 13 residues. Trimming removed 2 bases from V and 2 bases from J, with 9 bases in between. The germline CDR1 and CDR2 sequences are GTSNPN and SVGIG (reference sequence). CDR3 residues: CAWSRTGNTEAFF. CDR3 DNA sequence: TGTGCCTGGAGTCGTACGGGAAACACTGAAGCTTTCTTT. The full variable domain, its missing parts supplied by reference TRBV30 and TRBJ1-1, is SQTIHQWPATLVQPVGSPLSLECTVEGTSNPNLYWYRQAAGRGLQLLFYSVGIGQISSEVPQNLSASRPQDRQFILSSKKLLLSDSGFYLCAWSRTGNTEAFFGQGTRLTVV.

The table lists this clone with a count of one. This rearrangement joins TRBV10-3 to TRBJ1-5; weak D call: TRBD1 (6 bases). Trimming removed 6 bases at V and 5 bases at J, with 17 bases between. The CDR3 is made up of 15 amino acids. Germline V lookup: CDR1 ENHRY, CDR2 SYGVKD. CDR3 nucleotides: TGTGCCATCAGCCGGACAGTAGGAAGTGATCAGCCCCAGCATTTT. The encoded protein is CAISRTVGSDQPQHF.

The V and J genes are TRBV9 and TRBJ2-4; D may be TRBD2 (6 bases). Trimming pared 0 bases from V and 1 base from J, leaving 8 bases between. The germline CDR1 and CDR2 sequences are SGDLS and YYNGEE. There are 15 residues in the CDR3. In DNA form, the CDR3 reads TGTGCCAGCAGCGTAGGGGGGGTGGCCAAAAACATTCAGTACTTC. Translation gives CASSVGGVAKNIQYF.

This clone occurred once. This chain links TRBV6-1 with TRBJ2-7; 10 bases agree with TRBD2. This CDR3 region has 15 residues. CDR1 MNHNS and CDR2 SASEGT come from the germline V gene. After removal of 4 bases from V and 4 bases from J, the junction contained 7 bases not matched to a gene. CDR3 loop: CASSGRTSGSYEQYF. The DNA for the CDR3 is TGTGCCAGCAGTGGAAGGACTAGCGGTTCATACGAGCAGTACTTC.

The chain links TRBV15 to TRBJ2-1; tentatively, D is TRBD2 (6 bases). This CDR3 is built from 15 residues. The germline CDR1 and CDR2 sequences are LNHNV and YYDKDF (reference sequence). The ends were cut back, 0 bases at V and 8 bases at J, with 14 bases in the middle. The DNA of the CDR3 is TGTGCCACCAGCAGAGAGGGACTGGCTCAAGATGAGCAGTTCTTC. Translation gives CATSREGLAQDEQFF.

The chain has TRBV4-3 and TRBJ2-2; TRBD2 agrees at 9 bases. With 5 bases clipped from V and 7 bases from J, the junction kept 8 bases outside the gene matches. CDR3 size: 15 residues. The germline gives CDR1 LGHNA, CDR2 YSLEER. The CDR3 DNA sequence: TGCGCCAGCAGCGAAAGGGGACTAGCAGGCGGGGAGCTGTTTTTT. Its protein product is CASSERGLAGGELFF.

The chain carries TRBV10-3 and TRBJ2-7; possibly TRBD2 for D (5 bases). The CDR3 length is 15 residues. CDR1 is ENHRY and CDR2 is SYGVKD in the germline V gene. V lost 6 bases, J lost 0 bases, and 15 bases lay in between. CDR3 protein: CAIRDGLGSSYEQYF. CDR3 sequence (DNA): TGTGCCATCAGGGACGGACTGGGAAGCTCCTACGAGCAGTACTTC.